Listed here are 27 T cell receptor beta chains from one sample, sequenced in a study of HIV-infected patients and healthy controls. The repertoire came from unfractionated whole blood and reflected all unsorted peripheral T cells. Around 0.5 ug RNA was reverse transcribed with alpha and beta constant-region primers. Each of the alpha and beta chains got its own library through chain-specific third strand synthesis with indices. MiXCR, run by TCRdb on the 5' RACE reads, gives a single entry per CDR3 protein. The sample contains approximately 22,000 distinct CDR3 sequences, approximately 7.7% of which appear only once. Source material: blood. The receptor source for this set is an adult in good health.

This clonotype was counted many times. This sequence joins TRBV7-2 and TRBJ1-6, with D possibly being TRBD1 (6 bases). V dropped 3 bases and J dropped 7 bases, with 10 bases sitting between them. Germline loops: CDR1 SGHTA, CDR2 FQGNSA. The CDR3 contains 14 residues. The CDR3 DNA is TGTGCCAGCAGCTTGGGGACACAGAATTCACCCCTCCACTTT. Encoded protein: CASSLGTQNSPLHF.

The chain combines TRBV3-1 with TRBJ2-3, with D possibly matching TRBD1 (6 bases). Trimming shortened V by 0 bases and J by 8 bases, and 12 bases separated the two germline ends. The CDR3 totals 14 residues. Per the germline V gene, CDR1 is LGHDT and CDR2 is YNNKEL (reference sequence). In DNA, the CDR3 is TGTGCCAGCAGCCAAGATCCGACAGGCAGTACGCAGTATTTT. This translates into CASSQDPTGSTQYF.

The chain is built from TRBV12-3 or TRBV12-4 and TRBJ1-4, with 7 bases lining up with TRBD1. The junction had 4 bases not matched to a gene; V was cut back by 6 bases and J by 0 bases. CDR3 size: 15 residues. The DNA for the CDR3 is TGTGCCAGCAGAAAACAGGGGACAACTAATGAAAAACTGTTTTTT. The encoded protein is CASRKQGTTNEKLFF.

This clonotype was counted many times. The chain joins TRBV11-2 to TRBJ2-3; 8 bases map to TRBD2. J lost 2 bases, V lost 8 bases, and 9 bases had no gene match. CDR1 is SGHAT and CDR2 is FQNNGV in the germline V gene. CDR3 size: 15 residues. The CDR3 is CASEGRGASTDTQYF. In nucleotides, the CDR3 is TGTGCCAGCGAAGGGCGGGGGGCTTCCACAGATACGCAGTATTTT.

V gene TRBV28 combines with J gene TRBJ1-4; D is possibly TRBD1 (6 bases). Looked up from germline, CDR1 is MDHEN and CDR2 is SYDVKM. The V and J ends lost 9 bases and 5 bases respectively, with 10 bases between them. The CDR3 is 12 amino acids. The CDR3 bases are TGTGCCAGTGGCCAGGGGAATGAAAAACTGTTTTTT. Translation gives CASGQGNEKLFF.

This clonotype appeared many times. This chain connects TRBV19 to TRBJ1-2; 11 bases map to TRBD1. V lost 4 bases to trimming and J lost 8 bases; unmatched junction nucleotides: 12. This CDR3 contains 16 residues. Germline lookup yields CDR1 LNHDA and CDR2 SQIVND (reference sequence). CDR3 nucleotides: TGTGCCAGTAGTACCCGTCCCGGGACAGGGGGACGGGGCTACACCTTC. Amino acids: CASSTRPGTGGRGYTF.

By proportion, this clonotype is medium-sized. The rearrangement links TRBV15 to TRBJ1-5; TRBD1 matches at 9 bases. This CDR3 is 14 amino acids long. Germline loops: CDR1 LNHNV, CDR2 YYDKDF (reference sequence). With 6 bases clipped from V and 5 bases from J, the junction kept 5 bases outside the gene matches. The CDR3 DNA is TGTGCCACCAGACTTCGGACAGGGGATCAGCCCCAGCATTTT. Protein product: CATRLRTGDQPQHF.

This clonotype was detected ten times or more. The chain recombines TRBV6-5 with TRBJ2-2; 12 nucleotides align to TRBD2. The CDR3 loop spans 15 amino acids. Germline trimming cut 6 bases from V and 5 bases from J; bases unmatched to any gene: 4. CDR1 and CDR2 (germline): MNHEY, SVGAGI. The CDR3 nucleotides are TGTGCCAGCAGAGTCCTAGCGGGGGGGACCGGGGAGCTGTTTTTT. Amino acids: CASRVLAGGTGELFF.

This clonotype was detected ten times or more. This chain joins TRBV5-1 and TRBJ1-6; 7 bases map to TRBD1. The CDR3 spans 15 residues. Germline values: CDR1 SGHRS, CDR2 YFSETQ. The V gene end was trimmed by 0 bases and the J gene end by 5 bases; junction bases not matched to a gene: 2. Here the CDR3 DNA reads TGCGCCAGCAGCTTGGAACAGGGGAATAATTCACCCCTCCACTTT. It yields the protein CASSLEQGNNSPLHF.

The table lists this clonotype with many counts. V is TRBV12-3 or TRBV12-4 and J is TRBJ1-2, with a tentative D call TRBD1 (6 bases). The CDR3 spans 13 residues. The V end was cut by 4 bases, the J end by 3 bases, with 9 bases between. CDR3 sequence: CASSWGGYYGYTF. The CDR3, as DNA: TGTGCCAGCAGTTGGGGGGGCTACTATGGCTACACCTTC.

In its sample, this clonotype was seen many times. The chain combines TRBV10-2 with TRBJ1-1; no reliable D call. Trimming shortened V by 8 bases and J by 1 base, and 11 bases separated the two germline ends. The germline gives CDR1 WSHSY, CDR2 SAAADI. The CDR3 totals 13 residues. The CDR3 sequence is CASRWQANTEAFF. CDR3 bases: TGCGCCAGCCGATGGCAGGCGAACACTGAAGCTTTCTTT.

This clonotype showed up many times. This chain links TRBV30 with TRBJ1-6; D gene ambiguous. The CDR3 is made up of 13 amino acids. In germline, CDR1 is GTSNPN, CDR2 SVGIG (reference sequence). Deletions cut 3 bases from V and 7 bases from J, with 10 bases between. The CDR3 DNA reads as TGTGCCTGGAGGGCGGGCGTGAATTCACCCCTCCACTTT. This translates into CAWRAGVNSPLHF.

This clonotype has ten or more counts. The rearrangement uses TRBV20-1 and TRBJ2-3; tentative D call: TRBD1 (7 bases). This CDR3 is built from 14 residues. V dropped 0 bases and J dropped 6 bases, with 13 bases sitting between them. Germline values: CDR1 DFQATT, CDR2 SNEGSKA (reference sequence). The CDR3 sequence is CSARDQGGADTQYF. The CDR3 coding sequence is TGCAGTGCTAGAGATCAGGGGGGCGCGGATACGCAGTATTTT.

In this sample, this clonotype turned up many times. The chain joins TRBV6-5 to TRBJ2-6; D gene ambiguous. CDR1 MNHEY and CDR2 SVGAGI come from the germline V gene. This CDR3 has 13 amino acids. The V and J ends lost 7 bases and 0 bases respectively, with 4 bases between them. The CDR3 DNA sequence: TGTGCCAGCACGGACTCTGGGGCCAACGTCCTGACTTTC. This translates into CASTDSGANVLTF.

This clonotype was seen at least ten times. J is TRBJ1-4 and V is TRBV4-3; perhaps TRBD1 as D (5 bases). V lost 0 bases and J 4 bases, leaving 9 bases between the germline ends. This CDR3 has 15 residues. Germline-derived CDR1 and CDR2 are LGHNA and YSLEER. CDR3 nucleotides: TGCGCCAGCAGCCAAGATAGACAGCTTAATGAAAAACTGTTTTTT. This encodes CASSQDRQLNEKLFF.

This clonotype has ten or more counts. The CDR3 here is CASSLEGPAVPNEQFF. DNA of the CDR3: TGTGCCAGCAGCTTAGAAGGGCCAGCCGTGCCCAATGAGCAGTTCTTC. The chain couples TRBV7-8 to TRBJ2-1; D gene ambiguous. CDR1 and CDR2 (germline): SGHVS, FQNEAQ. V was cut by 1 base and J by 6 bases, with 16 bases left in between. The CDR3 is 16 residues long.

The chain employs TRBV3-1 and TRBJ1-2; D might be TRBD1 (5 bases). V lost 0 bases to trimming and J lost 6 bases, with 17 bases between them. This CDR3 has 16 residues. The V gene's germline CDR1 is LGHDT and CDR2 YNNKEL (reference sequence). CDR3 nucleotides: TGTGCCAGCAGCCAAGACCCAGAGCAGGGTATCAATGGCTACACCTTC. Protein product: CASSQDPEQGINGYTF.

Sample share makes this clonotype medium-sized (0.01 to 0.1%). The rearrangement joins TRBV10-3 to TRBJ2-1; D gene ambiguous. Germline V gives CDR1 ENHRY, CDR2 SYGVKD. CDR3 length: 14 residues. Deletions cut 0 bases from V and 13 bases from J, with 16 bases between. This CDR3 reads CAISESSTFSYQFF. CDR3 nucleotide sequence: TGTGCCATCAGTGAGTCTAGCACTTTCTCGTACCAGTTCTTC.

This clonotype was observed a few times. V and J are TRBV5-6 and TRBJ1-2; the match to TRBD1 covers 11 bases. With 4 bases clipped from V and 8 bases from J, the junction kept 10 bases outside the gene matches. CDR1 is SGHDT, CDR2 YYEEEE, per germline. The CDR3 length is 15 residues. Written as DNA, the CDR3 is TGTGCCAGCAGCACCGGACAGGGGGCGGTGGAAGGCTACACCTTC. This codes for CASSTGQGAVEGYTF. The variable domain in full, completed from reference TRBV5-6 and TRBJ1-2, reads DAGVTQSPTHLIKTRGQQVTLRCSPKSGHDTVSWYQQALGQGPQFIFQYYEEEERQRGNFPDRFSGHQFPNYSSELNVNALLLGDSALYLCASSTGQGAVEGYTFGSGTRLTVV.

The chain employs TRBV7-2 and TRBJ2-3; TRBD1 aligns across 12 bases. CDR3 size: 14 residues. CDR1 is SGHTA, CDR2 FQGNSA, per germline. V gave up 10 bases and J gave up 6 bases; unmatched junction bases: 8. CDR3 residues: CATRGQGASDTQYF. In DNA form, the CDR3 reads TGTGCCACCCGGGGACAGGGGGCGAGCGATACGCAGTATTTT.

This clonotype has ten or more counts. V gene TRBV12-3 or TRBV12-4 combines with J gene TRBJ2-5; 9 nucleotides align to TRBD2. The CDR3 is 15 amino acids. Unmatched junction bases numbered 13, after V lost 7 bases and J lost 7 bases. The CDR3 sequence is CASTLGTSRVWTQYF. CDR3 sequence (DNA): TGTGCCAGCACCCTCGGGACTAGCAGGGTTTGGACCCAGTACTTC.

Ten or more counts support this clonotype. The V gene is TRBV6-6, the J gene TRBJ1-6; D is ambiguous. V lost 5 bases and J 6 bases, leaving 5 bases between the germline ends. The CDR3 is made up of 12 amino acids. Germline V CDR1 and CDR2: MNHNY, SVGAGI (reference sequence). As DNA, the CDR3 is TGTGCCAGCAGTCAGACTAATTCACCCCTCCACTTT. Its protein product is CASSQTNSPLHF.

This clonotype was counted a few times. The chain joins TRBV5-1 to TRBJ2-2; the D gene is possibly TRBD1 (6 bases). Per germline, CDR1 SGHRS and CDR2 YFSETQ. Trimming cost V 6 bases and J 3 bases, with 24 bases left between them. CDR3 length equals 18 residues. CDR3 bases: TGCGCCAGCACAGAAAGACCCATTTCCAGGGGCGACACCGGGGAGCTGTTTTTT. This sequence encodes CASTERPISRGDTGELFF.

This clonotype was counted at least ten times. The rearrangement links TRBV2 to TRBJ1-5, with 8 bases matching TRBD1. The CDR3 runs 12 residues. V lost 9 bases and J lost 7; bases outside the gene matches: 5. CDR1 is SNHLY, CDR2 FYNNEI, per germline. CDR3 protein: CARGQGDQPQHF. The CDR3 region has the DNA TGTGCCAGAGGACAGGGCGACCAGCCCCAGCATTTT.

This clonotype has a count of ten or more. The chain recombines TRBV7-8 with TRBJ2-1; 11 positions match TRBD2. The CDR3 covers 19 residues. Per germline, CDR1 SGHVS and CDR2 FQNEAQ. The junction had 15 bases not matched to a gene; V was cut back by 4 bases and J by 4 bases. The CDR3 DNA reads TGTGCCAGCAGCTCTCGATATACCAAGACTAGCGGGGCGTACAATGAGCAGTTCTTC. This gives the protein CASSSRYTKTSGAYNEQFF.

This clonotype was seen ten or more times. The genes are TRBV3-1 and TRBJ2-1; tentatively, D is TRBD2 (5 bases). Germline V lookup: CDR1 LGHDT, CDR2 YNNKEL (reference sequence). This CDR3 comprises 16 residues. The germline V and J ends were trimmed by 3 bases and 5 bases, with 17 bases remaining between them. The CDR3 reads CASSQSFRAGDNEQFF. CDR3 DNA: TGTGCCAGCAGCCAGTCGTTCCGGGCGGGCGACAATGAGCAGTTCTTC.

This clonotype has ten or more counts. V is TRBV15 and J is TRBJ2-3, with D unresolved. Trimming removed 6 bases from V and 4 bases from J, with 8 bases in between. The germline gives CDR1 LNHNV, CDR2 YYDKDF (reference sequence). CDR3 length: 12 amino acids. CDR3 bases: TGTGCCACCAGAGAAGCCCCAGATACGCAGTATTTT. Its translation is CATREAPDTQYF.